The clone carrying this T cell receptor (beta chain) was detected ten times or more. Its cognate antigen is unknown. Genomic DNA, serving as template, underwent TCR beta VDJ and CDR3 profiling. MiXCR, applied by TCRdb to the reads, yields one record per CDR3 protein. In the table there are about 220,000 distinct CDR3 sequences, 34% of which are singletons. Germline CDR1 and CDR2: DFQATT and SNEGSKA (reference sequence). V gave up 3 bases and J gave up 6 bases; unmatched junction bases: 9. CDR3 size: 15 residues. The data belong to a study of CD8+CD57+ T cells in acquired aplastic anemia. Study as a whole: As sequenced from healthy donors, CD4+ cells averaged about 11 million reads. Study conclusions and caveats: Patients and controls shared some 30 CD8+ CDR3 sequences. Simpson's diversity of CD8+ cells was not significantly different in patients compared with controls.

The clonotype was recovered from a human donor in good health, serving as a control. The J gene is TRBJ2-1, the V gene TRBV20-1; 9 bases match TRBD2. The sequencing sample was made of sorted CD4+, CD8+, or CD8+CD57+ T cells (not recorded which) from PBMCs. The CDR3 loop is CSASTTGLASNEQFF. CDR3 DNA: TGCAGTGCTAGCACAACGGGACTAGCTAGCAATGAGCAGTTCTTC.